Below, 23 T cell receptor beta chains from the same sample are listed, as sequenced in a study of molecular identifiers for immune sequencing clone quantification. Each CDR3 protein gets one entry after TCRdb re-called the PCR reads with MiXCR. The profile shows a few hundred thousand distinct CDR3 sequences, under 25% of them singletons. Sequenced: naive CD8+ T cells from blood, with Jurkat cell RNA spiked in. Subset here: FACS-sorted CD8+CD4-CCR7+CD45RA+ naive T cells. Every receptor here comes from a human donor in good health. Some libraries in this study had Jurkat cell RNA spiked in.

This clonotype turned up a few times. CDR3 DNA: TGCGCCAGCAGCGTGAGCCGAACAGATACGCAGTATTTT. It specifies CASSVSRTDTQYF. The rearrangement links TRBV4-3 to TRBJ2-3, with unresolved D. Germline V gene lookup returns CDR1 LGHNA and CDR2 YSLEER. CDR3 length: 13 residues. The ends were cut back, 5 bases at V and 3 bases at J, with 9 bases in the middle.

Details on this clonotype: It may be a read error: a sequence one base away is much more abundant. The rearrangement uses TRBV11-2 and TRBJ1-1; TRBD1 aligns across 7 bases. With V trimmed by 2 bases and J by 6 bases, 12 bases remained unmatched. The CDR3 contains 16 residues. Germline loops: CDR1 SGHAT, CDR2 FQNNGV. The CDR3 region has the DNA TGTGCCAGCAGCTTACTCTCAGGGGGGTTGGTCCCTGAAGCTTTCTTT. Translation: CASSLLSGGLVPEAFF.

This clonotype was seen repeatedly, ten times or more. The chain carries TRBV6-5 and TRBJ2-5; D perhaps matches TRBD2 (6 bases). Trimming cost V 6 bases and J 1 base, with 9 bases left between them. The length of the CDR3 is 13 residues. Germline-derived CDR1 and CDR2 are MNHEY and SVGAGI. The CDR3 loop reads CASSLTSQETQYF. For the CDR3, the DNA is TGTGCCAGCAGCCTGACTAGCCAAGAGACCCAGTACTTC.

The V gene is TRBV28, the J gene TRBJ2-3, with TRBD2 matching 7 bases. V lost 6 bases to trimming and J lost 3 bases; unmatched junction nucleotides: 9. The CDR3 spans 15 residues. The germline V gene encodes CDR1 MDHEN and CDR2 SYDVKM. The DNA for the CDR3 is TGTGCCAGCAGAACAGAGCCCGGGGGGACAGATACGCAGTATTTT. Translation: CASRTEPGGTDTQYF.

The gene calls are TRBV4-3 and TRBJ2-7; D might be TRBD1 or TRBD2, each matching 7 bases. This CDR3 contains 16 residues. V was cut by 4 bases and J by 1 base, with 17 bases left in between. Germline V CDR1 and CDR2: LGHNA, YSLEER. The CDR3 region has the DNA TGCGCCAGCAGCCCCTCTGCGGGGGACAGATCCTACGAGCAGTACTTC. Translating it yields CASSPSAGDRSYEQYF.

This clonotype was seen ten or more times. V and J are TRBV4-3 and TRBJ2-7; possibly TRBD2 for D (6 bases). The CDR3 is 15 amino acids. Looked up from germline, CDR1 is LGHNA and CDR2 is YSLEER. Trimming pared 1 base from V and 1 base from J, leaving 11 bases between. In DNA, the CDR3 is TGCGCCAGCAGCCAAGGGCAAGGGACTTCCTACGAGCAGTACTTC. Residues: CASSQGQGTSYEQYF.

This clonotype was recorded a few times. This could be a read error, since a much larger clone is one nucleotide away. The CDR3 DNA follows: TGTGCCAGCAGCCGAGAATGGGACAAGAACCCTCTAAGTGGCTACACCTTC. Translating gives CASSREWDKNPLSGYTF. The chain uses TRBV14 and TRBJ1-2; a possible D gene is TRBD1 (6 bases). The CDR3 covers 17 residues. CDR1 and CDR2 from the germline V gene are SGHDN and FVKESK. Trimming removed 4 bases at V and 7 bases at J, with 25 bases between.

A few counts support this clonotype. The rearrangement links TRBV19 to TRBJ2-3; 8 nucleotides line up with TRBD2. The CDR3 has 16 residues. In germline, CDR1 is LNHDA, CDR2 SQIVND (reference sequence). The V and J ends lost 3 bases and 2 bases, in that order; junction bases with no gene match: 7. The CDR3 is CASSMRAGALTDTQYF. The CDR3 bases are TGTGCCAGTAGTATGAGAGCGGGGGCCCTCACAGATACGCAGTATTTT. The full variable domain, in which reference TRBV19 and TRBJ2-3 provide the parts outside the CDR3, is DGGITQSPKYLFRKEGQNVTLSCEQNLNHDAMYWYRQDPGQGLRLIYYSQIVNDFQKGDIAEGYSVSREKKESFPLTVTSAQKNPTAFYLCASSMRAGALTDTQYFGPGTRLTVL.

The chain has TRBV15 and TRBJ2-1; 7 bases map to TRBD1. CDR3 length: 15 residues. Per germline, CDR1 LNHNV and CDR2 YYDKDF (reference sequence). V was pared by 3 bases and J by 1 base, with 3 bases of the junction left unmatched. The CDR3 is CATSRRQGSYNEQFF. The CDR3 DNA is TGTGCCACCAGCAGGCGACAGGGTTCCTACAATGAGCAGTTCTTC.

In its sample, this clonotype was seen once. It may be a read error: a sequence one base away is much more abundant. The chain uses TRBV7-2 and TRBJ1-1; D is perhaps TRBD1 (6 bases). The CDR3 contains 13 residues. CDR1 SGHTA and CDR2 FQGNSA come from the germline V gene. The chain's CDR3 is CASSFLGATEASF. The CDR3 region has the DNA TGTGCCAGCAGCTTTCTGGGGGCGACTGAAGCTTCCTTT.

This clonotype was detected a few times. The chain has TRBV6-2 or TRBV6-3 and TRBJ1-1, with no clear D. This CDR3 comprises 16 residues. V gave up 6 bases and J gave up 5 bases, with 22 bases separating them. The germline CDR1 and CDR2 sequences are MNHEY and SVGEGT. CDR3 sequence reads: CASRSLWGMVETEAFF. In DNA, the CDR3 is TGTGCCAGCAGGAGTCTTTGGGGAATGGTTGAAACTGAAGCTTTCTTT.

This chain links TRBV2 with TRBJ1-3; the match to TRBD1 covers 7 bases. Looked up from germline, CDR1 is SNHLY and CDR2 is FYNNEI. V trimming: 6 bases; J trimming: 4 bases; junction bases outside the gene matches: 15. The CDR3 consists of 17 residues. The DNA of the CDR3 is TGTGCCAGCAGCCTTTCTCTCGGGACAGCGGACGGAAACACCATATATTTT. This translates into CASSLSLGTADGNTIYF.

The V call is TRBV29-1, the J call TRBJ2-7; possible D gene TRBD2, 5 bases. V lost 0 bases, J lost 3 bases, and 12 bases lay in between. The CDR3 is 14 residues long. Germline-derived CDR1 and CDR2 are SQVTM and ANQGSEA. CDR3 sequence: CSVEEGEGFYEQYF. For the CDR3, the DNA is TGCAGCGTTGAAGAGGGAGAAGGGTTCTACGAGCAGTACTTC.

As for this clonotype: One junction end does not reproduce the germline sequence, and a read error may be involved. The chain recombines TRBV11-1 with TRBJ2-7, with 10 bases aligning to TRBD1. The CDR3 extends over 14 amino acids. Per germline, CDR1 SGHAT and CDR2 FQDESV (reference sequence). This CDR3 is CASSLGGTGDEQYF. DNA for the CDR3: TGTGCCAGCAGCTTAGGTGGGACAGGGGATGAGCAATACTTC.

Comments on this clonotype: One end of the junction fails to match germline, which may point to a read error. CDR3 residues: CASSPQPNLPQHF. CDR3 coding DNA: TGTGCCAGCAGTCCTCAGCCCAATCTGCCCCAGCATTTT. This chain connects TRBV27 to TRBJ1-5, with D unresolved. Germline V gene data show CDR1 as MNHEY and CDR2 as SMNVEV (reference sequence). This CDR3 has 13 amino acids.

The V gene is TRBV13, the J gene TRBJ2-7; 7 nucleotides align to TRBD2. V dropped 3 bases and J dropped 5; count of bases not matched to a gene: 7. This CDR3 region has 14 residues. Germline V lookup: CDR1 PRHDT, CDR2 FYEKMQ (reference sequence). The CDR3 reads CASSFSTSVNEQYF. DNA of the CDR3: TGTGCCAGCAGCTTTTCCACTAGCGTAAACGAGCAGTACTTC.

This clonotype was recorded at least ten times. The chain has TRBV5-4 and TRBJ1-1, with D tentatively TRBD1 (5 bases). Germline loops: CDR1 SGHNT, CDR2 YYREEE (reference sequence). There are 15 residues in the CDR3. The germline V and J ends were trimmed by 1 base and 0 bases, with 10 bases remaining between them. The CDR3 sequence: CASSLRGSMNTEAFF. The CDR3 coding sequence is TGTGCCAGCAGCTTGAGGGGCAGCATGAACACTGAAGCTTTCTTT.

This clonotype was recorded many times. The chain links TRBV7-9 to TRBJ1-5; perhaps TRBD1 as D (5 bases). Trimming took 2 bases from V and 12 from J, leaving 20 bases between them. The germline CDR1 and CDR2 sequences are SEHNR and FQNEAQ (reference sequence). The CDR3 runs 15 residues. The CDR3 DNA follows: TGTGCCAGCAGCTTATCGTTCGGGACCCACACGGGCCAGCATTTT. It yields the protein CASSLSFGTHTGQHF.

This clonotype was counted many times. The CDR3 loop reads CASSPNSYTQYF. Here the CDR3 DNA reads TGTGCCAGCAGCCCAAACTCGTATACGCAGTATTTT. The V gene is TRBV7-6, the J gene TRBJ2-3, with D hard to call. The CDR3 extends over 12 amino acids. Germline V CDR1 and CDR2: SGHVS, FNYEAQ. The V end lost 5 bases, the J end lost 7 bases, and 10 bases lay between the germline ends.

The CDR3 spells CASGLVQGTGLEWGEKLFF. CDR3 bases: TGTGCTAGTGGTTTGGTACAGGGAACAGGGCTTGAATGGGGTGAAAAACTGTTTTTT. The rearrangement uses TRBV12-5 and TRBJ1-4, with D possibly being TRBD1 (6 bases). This CDR3 region has 19 residues. CDR1 LGHNT and CDR2 FRNRAP come from the germline V gene. Trimming pared 0 bases from V and 7 bases from J, leaving 24 bases between.

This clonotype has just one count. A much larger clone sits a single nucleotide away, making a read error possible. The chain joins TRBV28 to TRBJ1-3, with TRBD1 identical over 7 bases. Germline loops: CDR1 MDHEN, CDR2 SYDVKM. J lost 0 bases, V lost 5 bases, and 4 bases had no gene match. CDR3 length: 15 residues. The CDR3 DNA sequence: TGTGCCAGCAGTCGAACAGGGGTCTCTGGAAACACCATATATTTT. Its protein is CASSRTGVSGNTIYF.

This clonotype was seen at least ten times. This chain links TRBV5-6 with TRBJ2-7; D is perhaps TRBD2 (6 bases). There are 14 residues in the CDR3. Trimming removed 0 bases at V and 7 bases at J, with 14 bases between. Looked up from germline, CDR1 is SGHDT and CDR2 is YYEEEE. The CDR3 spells CASSLGALGGEQYF. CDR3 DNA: TGTGCCAGCAGCTTGGGGGCCCTAGGAGGGGAGCAGTACTTC.

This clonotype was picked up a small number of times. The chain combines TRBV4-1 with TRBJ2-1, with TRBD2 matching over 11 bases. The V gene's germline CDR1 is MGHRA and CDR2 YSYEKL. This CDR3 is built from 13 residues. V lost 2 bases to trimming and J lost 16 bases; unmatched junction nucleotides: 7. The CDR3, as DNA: TGCGCCAGCAGCCAACTTAGCGGGGGGGGGTCTTTCTTC. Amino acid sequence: CASSQLSGGGSFF.